This T cell receptor (beta chain) originates from a study of beta chain features in type 1 diabetes. Blood was drawn once from each donor into heparinised tubes. The draws averaged roughly 120 mL. Via CD45RO/CCR7/CD25/CD127/CD95/CD27, cells of the CD4+ naive, central memory, regulatory and stem cell-like memory subsets were sorted. The isolated RNA, all of it, was reverse transcribed, so expressed TCRB transcripts were what got sequenced. Here immunoSEQ multiplex PCR was the method, and the copy in TCRdb shows in-frame clones only, minus some. The sample lists around 260,000 clones; approximately 25% were seen once. Germline assignment: CDR1 SEHNR and CDR2 FQNEAQ (reference sequence). Trimming took 7 bases from V and 2 from J; bases not matched to a gene: 9. The length of the CDR3 is 15 residues. Findings and limits, study-wide: All four CD4+ subsets of Type 1 diabetes patients contained TCRB CDR3s that were moderately but significantly shorter. The question of HLA type influencing TCRB rearrangement was one that remained unresolved here.

This clone came up a few times. Its antigen is as yet unknown. Sequences were obtained from naive CD4+ T cells from blood. V and J are TRBV7-9 and TRBJ2-3; 7 bases agree with TRBD1. The source of this sequence is a woman between 25 and 40 years old with type 1 diabetes. Written as DNA, the CDR3 is TGTGCCAGCATCCTAAGACAGGGTTTCACAGATACGCAGTATTTT. Translated, it gives CASILRQGFTDTQYF.